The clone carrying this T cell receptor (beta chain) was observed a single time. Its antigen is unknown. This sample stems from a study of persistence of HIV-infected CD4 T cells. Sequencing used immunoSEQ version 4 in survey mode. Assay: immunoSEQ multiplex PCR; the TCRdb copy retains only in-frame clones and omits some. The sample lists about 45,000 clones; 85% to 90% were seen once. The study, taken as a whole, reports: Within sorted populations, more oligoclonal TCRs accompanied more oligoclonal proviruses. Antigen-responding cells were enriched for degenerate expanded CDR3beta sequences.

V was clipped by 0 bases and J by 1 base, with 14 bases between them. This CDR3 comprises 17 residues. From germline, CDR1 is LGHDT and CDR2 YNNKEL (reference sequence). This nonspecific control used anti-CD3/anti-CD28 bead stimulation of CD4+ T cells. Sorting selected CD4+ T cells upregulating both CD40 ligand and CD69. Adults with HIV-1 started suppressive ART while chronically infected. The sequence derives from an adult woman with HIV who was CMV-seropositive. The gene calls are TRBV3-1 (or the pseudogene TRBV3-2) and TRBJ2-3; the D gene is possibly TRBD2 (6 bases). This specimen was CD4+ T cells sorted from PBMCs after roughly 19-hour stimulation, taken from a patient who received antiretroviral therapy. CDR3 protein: CASSQEGARRGTDTQYF. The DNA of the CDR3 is TGTGCCAGCAGCCAAGAAGGTGCCAGGAGGGGCACAGATACGCAGTATTTT.